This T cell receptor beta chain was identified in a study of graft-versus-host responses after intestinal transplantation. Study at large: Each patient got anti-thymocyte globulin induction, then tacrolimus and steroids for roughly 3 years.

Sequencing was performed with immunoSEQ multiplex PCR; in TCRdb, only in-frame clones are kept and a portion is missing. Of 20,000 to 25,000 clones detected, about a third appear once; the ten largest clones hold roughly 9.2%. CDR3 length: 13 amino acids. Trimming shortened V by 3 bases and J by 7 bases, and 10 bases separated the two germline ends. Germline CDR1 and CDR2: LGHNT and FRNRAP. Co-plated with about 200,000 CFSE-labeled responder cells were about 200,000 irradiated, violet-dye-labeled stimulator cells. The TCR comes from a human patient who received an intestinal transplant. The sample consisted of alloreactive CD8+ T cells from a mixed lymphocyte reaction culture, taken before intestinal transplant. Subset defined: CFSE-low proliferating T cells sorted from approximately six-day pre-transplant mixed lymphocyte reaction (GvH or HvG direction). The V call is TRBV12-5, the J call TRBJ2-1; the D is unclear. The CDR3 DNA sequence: TGTGCTAGTGGTTTCGGGCCAGAGAATGAGCAGTTCTTC. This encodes CASGFGPENEQFF.